Given below is one TCR beta chain in context. The CDR3 is 16 residues long. V trimming: 5 bases; J trimming: 1 base; junction bases outside the gene matches: 10. Germline CDR1 is KGHSH and CDR2 is LQKENI. This sample is drawn from a study of shared clonotypes between healthy human individuals. Each cell subset's genomic DNA was divided evenly among several immunoSEQ plates. TCRdb keeps only in-frame clones here, not all; method: immunoSEQ multiplex PCR. The sample has about 490,000 clones, 79% seen once. This TCR was recovered from a woman aged 35 to 49 in good health. Some clones in this sample may be carry-over from other donors' samples. Sequences were obtained from PBMCs. The V call is TRBV18, the J call TRBJ1-1; TRBD1 matches at 7 bases. The CDR3 loop reads CASSSGGGQANTEAFF. The CDR3 DNA reads as TGTGCCAGCTCATCAGGGGGGGGGCAAGCGAACACTGAAGCTTTCTTT. Looking up the rest from reference TRBV18 and TRBJ1-1 gives the full variable domain: NAGVMQNPRHLVRRRGQEARLRCSPMKGHSHVYWYRQLPEEGLKFMVYLQKENIIDESGMPKERFSAEFPKEGPSILRIQQVVRGDSAAYFCASSSGGGQANTEAFFGQGTRLTVV.